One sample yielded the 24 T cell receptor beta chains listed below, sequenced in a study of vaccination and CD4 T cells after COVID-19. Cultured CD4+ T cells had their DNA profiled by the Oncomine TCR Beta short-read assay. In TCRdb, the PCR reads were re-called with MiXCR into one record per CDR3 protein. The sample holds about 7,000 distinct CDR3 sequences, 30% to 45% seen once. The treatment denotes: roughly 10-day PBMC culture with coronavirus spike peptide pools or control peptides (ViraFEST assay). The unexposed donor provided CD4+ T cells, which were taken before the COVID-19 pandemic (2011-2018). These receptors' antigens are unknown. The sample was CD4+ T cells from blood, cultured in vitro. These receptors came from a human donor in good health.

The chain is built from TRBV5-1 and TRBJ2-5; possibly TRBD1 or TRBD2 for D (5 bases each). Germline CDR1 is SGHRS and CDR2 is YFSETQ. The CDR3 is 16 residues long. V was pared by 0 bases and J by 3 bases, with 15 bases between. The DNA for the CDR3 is TGCGCCAGCAGCTTGGTTTCCGGGTTGGGGGAAGAGACCCAGTACTTC. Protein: CASSLVSGLGEETQYF.

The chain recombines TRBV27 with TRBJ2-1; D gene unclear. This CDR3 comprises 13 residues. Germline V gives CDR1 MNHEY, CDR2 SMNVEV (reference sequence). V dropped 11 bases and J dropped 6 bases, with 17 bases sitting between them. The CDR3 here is CAAAPRWGNEQFF. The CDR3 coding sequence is TGTGCCGCCGCCCCCCGATGGGGCAATGAGCAGTTCTTC.

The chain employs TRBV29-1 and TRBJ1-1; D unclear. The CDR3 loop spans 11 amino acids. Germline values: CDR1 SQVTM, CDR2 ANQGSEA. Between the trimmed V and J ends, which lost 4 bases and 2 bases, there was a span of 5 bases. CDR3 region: CSVGSNTEAFF. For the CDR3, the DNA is TGCAGCGTTGGAAGTAACACTGAAGCTTTCTTT.

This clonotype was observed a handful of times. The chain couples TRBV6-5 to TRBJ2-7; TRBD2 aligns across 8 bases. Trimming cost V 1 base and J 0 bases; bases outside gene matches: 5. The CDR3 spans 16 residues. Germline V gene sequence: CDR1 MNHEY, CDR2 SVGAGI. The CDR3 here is CASSYWGGGLSYEQYF. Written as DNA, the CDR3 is TGTGCCAGCAGTTACTGGGGCGGGGGGCTCTCCTACGAGCAGTACTTC.

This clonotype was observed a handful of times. The CDR3, as DNA: TGTGCCAGCAGTTCGGACAGCGGCAATCAGCCCCAGCATTTT. Translating it yields CASSSDSGNQPQHF. V and J are TRBV25-1 and TRBJ1-5; TRBD1 is a possible D gene (6 bases). Germline loops: CDR1 MGHDK, CDR2 SYGVNS. The CDR3 extends over 14 amino acids. The V end lost 5 bases, the J end lost 2 bases, and 10 bases lay between the germline ends.

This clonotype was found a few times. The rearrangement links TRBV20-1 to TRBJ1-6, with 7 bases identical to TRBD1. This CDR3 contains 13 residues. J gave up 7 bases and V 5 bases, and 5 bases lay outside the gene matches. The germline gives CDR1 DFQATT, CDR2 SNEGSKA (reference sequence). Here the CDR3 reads CSASGTANSPLHF. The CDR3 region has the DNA TGCAGTGCTTCCGGGACAGCAAATTCACCCCTCCACTTT.

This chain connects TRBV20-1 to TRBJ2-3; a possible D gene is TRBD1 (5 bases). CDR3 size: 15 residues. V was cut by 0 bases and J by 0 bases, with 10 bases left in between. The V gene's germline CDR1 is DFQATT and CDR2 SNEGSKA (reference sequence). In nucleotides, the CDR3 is TGCAGTGCTAGAGAAGGGGTGGTGAGCACAGATACGCAGTATTTT. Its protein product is CSAREGVVSTDTQYF.

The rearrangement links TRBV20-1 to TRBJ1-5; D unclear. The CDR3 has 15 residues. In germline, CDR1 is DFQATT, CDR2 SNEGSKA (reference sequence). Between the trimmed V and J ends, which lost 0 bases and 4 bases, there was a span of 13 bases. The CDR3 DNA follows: TGCAGTGCTAGAGAGAGGACTAGCTCAAATCAGCCCCAGCATTTT. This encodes CSARERTSSNQPQHF.

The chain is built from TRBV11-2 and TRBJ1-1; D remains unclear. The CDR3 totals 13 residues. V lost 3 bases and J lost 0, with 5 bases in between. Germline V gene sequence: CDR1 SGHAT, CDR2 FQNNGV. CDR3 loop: CASSFRLNTEAFF. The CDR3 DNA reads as TGTGCCAGCAGCTTTAGGTTGAACACTGAAGCTTTCTTT.

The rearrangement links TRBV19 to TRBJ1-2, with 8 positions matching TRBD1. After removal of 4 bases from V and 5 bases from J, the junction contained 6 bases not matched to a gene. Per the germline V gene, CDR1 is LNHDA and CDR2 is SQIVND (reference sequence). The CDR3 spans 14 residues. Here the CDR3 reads CASSNQGAIYGYTF. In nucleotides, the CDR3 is TGTGCCAGTAGTAATCAGGGGGCAATTTATGGCTACACCTTC.

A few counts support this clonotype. CDR3 in DNA: TGCAGCGTTGACGGGAGGGGGGTTGGCTACACCTTC. It is translated as CSVDGRGVGYTF. The gene calls are TRBV29-1 and TRBJ1-2, with D possibly matching TRBD1 (6 bases). The CDR3 sequence is 12 residues long. CDR1 and CDR2 from the germline V gene are SQVTM and ANQGSEA. V shed 3 bases and J shed 7 bases, with 12 bases lying between them. Combining the CDR3 with reference TRBV29-1 and TRBJ1-2 gives the whole variable domain SAVISQKPSRDICQRGTSLTIQCQVDSQVTMMFWYRQQPGQSLTLIATANQGSEATYESGFVIDKFPISRPNLTFSTLTVSNMSPEDSSIYLCSVDGRGVGYTFGSGTRLTVV.

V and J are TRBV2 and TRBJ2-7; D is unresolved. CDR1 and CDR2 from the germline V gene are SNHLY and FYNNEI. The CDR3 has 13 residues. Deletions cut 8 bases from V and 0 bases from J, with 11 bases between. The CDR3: CASGTQNSYEQYF. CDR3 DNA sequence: TGTGCCAGCGGCACCCAGAACTCCTACGAGCAGTACTTC.

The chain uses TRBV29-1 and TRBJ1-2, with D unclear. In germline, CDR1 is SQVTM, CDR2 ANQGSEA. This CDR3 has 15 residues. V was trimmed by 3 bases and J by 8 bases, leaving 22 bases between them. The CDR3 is CSVDLRETAVWGYTF. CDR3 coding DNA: TGCAGCGTTGATCTAAGGGAGACTGCTGTTTGGGGCTACACCTTC.

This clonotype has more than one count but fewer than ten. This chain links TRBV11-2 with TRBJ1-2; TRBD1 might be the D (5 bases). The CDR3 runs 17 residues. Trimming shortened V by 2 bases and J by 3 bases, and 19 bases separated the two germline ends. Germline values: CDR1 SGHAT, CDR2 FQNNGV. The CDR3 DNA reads TGTGCCAGCAGCTTACCCTGGGGGATTCGAGGAGACTATGGCTACACCTTC. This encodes CASSLPWGIRGDYGYTF.

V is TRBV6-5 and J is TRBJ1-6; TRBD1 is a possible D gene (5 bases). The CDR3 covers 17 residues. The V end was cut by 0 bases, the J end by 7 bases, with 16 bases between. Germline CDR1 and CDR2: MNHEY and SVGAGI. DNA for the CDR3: TGTGCCAGCAGTTACTCGTTTTCCGGGACCCGGAATTCACCCCTCCACTTT. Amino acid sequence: CASSYSFSGTRNSPLHF.

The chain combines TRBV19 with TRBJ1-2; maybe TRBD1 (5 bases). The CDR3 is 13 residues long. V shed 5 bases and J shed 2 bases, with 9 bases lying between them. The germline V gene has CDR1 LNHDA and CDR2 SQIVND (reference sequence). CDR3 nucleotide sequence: TGTGCCAGTAGTGTGGACAAAAACTATGGCTACACCTTC. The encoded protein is CASSVDKNYGYTF.

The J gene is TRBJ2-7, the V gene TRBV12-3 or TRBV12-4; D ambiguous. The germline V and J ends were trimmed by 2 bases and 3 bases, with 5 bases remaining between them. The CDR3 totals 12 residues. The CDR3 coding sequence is TGTGCCAGCAGTTTACTCGGCTACGAGCAGTACTTC. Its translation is CASSLLGYEQYF.

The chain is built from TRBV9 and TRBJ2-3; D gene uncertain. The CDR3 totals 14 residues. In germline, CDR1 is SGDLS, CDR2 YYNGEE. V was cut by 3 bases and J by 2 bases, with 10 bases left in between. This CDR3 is CASSDDISTDTQYF. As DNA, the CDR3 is TGTGCCAGCAGCGATGACATATCCACAGATACGCAGTATTTT.

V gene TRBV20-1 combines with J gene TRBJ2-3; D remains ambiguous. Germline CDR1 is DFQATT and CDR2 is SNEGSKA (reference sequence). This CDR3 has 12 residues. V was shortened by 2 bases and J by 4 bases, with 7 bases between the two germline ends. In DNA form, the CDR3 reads TGCAGTGCTAGACCTCGGCCAGATACGCAGTATTTT. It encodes CSARPRPDTQYF.

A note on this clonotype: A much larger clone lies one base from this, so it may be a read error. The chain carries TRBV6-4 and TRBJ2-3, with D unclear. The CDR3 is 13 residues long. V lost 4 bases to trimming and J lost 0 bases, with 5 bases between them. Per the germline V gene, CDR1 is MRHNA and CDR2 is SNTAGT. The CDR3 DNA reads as TGTGCCAGCAGTGGGGCTAGCACAGATACGCAGTATTTT. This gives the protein CASSGASTDTQYF.

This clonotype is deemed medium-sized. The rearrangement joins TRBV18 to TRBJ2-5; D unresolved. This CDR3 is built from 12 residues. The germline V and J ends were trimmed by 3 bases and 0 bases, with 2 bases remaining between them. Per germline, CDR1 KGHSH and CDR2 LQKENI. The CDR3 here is CASSPYQETQYF. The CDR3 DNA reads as TGTGCCAGCTCACCGTACCAAGAGACCCAGTACTTC.

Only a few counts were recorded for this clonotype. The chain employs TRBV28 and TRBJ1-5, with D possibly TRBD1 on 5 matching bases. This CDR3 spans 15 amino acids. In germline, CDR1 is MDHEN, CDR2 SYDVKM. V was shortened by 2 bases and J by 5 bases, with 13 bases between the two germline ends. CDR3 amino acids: CASSLRGSPHQPQHF. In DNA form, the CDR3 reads TGTGCCAGCAGTTTACGGGGCAGTCCCCATCAGCCCCAGCATTTT.

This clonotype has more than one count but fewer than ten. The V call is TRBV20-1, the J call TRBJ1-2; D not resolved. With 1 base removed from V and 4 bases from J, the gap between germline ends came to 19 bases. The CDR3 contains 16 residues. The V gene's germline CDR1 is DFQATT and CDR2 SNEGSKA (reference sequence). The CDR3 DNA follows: TGCAGTGCTAGAGCAGAAATTATCACACCGGCCTATGGCTACACCTTC. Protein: CSARAEIITPAYGYTF.

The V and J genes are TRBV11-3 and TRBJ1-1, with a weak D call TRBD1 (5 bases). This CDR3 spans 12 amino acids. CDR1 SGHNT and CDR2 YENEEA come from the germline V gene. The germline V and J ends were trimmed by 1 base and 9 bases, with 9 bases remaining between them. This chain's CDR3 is CASSLADTQAFF. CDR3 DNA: TGTGCCAGCAGCTTAGCGGACACACAAGCTTTCTTT.